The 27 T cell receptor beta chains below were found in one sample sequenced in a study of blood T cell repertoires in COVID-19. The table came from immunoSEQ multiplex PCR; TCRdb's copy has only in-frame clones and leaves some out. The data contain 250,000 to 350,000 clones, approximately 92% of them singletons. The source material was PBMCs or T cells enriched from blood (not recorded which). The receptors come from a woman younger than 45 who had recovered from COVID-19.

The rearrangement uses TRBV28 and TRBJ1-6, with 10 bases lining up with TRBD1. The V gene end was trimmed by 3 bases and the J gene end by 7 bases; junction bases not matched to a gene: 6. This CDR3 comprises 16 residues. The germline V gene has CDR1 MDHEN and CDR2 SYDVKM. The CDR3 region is CASSFATGGANSPLHF. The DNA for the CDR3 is TGTGCCAGCAGTTTCGCGACAGGGGGCGCGAATTCACCCCTCCACTTT.

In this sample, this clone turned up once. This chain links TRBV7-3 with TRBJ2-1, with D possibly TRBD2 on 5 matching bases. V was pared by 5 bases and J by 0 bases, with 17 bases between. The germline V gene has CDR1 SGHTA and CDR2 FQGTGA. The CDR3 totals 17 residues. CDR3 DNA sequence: TGTGCCAGCAGCCCCGGTAGAGGGATTAGCTCCTACAATGAGCAGTTCTTC. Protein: CASSPGRGISSYNEQFF. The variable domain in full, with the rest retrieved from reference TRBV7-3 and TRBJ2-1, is GAGVSQTPSNKVTEKGKYVELRCDPISGHTALYWYRQSLGQGPEFLIYFQGTGAADDSGLPNDRFFAVRPEGSVSTLKIQRTERGDSAVYLCASSPGRGISSYNEQFFGPGTRLTVL.

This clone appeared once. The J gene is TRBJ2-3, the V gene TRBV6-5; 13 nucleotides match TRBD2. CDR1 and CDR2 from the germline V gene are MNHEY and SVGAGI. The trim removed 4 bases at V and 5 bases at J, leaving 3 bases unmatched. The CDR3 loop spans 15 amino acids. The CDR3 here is CASSSRLAGGDTQYF. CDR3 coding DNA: TGTGCCAGCAGTTCTCGACTAGCGGGAGGAGATACGCAGTATTTT.

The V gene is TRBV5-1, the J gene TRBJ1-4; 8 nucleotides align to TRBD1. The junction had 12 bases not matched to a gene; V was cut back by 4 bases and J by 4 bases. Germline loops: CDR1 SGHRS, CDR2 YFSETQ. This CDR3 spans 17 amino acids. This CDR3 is CASSPDRGGGSNEKLFF. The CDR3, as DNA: TGCGCCAGCAGCCCCGACAGGGGAGGGGGGAGTAATGAAAAACTGTTTTTT.

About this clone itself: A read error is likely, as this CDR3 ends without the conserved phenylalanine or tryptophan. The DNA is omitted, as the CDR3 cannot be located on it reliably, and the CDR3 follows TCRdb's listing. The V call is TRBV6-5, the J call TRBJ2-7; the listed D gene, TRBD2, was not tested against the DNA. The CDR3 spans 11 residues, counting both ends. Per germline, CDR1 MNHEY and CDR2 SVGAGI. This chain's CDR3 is CASSYEIADLC.

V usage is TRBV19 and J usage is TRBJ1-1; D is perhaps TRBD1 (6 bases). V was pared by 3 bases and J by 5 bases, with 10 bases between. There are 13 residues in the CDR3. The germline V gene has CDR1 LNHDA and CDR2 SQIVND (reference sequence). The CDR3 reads CASSIGTRTEAFF. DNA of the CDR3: TGTGCCAGTAGTATCGGGACAAGGACTGAAGCTTTCTTT.

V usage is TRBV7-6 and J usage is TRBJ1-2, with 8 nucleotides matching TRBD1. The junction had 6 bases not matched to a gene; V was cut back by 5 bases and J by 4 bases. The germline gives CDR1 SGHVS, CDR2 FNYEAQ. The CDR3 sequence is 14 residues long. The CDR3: CASSPGGPSYGYTF. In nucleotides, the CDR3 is TGTGCCAGCAGCCCAGGGGGCCCAAGCTATGGCTACACCTTC. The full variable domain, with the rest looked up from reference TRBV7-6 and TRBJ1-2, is GAGVSQSPRYKVTKRGQDVALRCDPISGHVSLYWYRQALGQGPEFLTYFNYEAQQDKSGLPNDRFSAERPEGSISTLTIQRTEQRDSAMYRCASSPGGPSYGYTFGSGTRLTVV.

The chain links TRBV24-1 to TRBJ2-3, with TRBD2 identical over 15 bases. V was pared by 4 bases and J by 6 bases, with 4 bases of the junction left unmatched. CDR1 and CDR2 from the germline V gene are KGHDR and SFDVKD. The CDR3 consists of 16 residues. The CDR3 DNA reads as TGTGCCACCAGTGACGGACTAGCGGGAGGGTTGGATACGCAGTATTTT. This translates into CATSDGLAGGLDTQYF.

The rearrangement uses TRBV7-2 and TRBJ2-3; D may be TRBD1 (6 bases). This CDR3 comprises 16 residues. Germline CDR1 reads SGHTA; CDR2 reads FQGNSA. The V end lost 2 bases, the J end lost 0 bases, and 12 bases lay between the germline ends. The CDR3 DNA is TGTGCCAGCAGCTTAACAGGGACCCCGAGCACAGATACGCAGTATTTT. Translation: CASSLTGTPSTDTQYF.

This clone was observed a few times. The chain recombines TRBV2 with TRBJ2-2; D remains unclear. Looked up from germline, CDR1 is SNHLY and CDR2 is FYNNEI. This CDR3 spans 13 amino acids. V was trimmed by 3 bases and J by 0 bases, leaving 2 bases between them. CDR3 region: CASSDANTGELFF. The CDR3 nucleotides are TGTGCCAGCAGTGACGCGAACACCGGGGAGCTGTTTTTT.

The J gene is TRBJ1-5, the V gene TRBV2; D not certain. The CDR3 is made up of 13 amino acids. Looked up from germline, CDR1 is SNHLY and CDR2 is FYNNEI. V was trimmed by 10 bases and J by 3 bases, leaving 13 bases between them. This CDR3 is CATKEATNQPQHF. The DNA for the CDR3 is TGTGCCACCAAGGAGGCTACCAATCAGCCCCAGCATTTT.

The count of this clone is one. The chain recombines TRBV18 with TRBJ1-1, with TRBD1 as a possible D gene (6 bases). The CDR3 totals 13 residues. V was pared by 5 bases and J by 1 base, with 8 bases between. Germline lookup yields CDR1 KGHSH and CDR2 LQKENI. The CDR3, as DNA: TGTGCCAGCTCAAGGACAGAGAACACTGAAGCTTTCTTT. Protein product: CASSRTENTEAFF.

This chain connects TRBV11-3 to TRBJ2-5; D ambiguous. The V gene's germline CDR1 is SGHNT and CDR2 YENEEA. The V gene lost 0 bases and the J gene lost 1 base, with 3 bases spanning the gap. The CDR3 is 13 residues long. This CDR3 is CASSLDSQETQYF. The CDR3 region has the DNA TGTGCCAGCAGCTTAGACTCCCAAGAGACCCAGTACTTC.

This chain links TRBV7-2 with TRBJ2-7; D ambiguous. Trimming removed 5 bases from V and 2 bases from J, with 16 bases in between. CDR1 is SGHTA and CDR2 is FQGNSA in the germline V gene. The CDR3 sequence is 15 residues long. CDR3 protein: CASSPRELVAYEQYF. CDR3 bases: TGTGCCAGCAGCCCCCGTGAGTTGGTCGCCTACGAGCAGTACTTC.

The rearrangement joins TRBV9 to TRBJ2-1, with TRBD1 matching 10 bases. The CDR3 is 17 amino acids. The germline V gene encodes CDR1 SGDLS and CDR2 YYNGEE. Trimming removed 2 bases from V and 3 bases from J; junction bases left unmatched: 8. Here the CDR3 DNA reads TGTGCCAGCAGCGTTGAAGGGACAGGGGATTTCTACAATGAGCAGTTCTTC. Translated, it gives CASSVEGTGDFYNEQFF.

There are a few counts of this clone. This CDR3 reads CASSKLLTGSYEQYF. The CDR3 coding sequence is TGTGCCAGCAGTAAACTTCTTACAGGGTCCTACGAGCAGTACTTC. The gene calls are TRBV6-5 and TRBJ2-7, with a possible D match to TRBD1 (6 bases). Trimming took 5 bases from V and 1 from J, leaving 15 bases between them. The CDR3 is 15 amino acids. Germline V lookup: CDR1 MNHEY, CDR2 SVGAGI.

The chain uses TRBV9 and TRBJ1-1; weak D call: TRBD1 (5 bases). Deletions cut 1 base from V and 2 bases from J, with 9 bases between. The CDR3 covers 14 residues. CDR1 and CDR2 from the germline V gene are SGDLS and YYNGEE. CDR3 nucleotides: TGTGCCAGCAGCGTAACAGGCCACAACACTGAAGCTTTCTTT. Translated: CASSVTGHNTEAFF.

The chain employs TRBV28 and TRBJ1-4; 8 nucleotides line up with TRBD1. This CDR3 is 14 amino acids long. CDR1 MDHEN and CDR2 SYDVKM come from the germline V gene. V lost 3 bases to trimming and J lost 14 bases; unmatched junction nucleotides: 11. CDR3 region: CASSFFGTGPLLFF. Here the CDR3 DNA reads TGTGCCAGCAGTTTTTTCGGGACAGGTCCACTTCTGTTTTTT. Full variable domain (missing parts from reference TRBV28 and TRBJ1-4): DVKVTQSSRYLVKRTGEKVFLECVQDMDHENMFWYRQDPGLGLRLIYFSYDVKMKEKGDIPEGYSVSREKKERFSLILESASTNQTSMYLCASSFFGTGPLLFFGSGTQLSVL.

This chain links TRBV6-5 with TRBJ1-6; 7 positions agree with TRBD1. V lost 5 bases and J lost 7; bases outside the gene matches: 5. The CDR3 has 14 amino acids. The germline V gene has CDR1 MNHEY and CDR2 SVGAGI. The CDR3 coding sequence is TGTGCCAGCAGTCGGGACAGTCTGAATTCACCCCTCCACTTT. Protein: CASSRDSLNSPLHF.

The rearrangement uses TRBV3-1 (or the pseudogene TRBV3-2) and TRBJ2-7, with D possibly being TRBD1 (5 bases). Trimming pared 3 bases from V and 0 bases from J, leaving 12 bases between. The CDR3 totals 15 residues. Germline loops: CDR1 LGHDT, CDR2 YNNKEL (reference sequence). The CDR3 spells CASSQAVTGSYEQYF. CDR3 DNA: TGTGCCAGCAGCCAGGCGGTCACAGGCTCCTACGAGCAGTACTTC.

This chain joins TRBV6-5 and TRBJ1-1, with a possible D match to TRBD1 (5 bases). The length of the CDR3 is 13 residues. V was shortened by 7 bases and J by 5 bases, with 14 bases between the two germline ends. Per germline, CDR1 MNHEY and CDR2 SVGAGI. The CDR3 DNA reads TGTGCCAGCACTACGGGGGGGAATACTGAAGCTTTCTTT. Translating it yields CASTTGGNTEAFF.

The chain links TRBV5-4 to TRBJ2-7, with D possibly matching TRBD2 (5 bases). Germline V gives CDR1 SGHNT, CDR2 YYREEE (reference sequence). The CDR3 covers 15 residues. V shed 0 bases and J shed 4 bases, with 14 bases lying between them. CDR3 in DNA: TGTGCCAGCAGCTTGGACCCTCTGTCGGGGTACGAGCAGTACTTC. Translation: CASSLDPLSGYEQYF.

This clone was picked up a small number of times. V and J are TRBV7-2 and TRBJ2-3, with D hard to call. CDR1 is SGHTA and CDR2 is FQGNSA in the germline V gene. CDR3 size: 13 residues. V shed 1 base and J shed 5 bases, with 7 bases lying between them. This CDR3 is CASSLGLQDTQYF. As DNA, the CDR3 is TGTGCCAGCAGCTTAGGACTGCAAGATACGCAGTATTTT.

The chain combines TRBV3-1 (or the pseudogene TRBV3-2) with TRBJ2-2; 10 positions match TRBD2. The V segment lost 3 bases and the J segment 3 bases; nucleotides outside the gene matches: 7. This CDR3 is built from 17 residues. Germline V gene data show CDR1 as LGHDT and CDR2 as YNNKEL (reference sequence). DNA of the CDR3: TGTGCCAGCAGCCACCGCCGGCTAGCGGGAGACACCGGGGAGCTGTTTTTT. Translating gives CASSHRRLAGDTGELFF.

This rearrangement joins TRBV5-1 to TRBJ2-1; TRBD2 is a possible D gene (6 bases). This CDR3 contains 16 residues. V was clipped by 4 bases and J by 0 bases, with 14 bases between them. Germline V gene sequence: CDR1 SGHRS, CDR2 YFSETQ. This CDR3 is CASSPRFGGSYNEQFF. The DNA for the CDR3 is TGCGCCAGCAGCCCTCGATTCGGGGGCTCCTACAATGAGCAGTTCTTC. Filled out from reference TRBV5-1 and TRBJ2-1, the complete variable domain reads KAGVTQTPRYLIKTRGQQVTLSCSPISGHRSVSWYQQTPGQGLQFLFEYFSETQRNKGNFPGRFSGRQFSNSRSEMNVSTLELGDSALYLCASSPRFGGSYNEQFFGPGTRLTVL.

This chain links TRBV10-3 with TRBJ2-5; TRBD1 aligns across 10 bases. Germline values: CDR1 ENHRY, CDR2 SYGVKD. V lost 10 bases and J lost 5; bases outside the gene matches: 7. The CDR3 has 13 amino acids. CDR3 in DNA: TGTGCCACCACGACAGGGGGCAGGGAGACCCAGTACTTC. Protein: CATTTGGRETQYF.

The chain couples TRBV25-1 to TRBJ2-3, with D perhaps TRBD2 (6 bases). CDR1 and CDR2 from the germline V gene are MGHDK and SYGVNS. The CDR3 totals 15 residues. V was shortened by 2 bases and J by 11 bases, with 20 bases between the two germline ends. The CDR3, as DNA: TGTGCCAGCAGTGAAGTGGACCTTGCAAAGACTAGGCAGTATTTT. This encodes CASSEVDLAKTRQYF.